One sample yielded the 20 T cell receptor beta chains listed below, sequenced in a study of post-analysis software for immune sequencing data. Broader study findings: Patients carried a handful of TRBV segments more frequently than controls did, and TRBV5-6, TRBV5-1 and TRBV20-1 were among them.

Tagging with unique molecular identifiers was a feature of the TCR beta cDNA libraries. Each CDR3 protein is one row after TCRdb ran MiXCR on the PCR reads. The sample contains about 540,000 distinct CDR3 sequences, 30% to 40% of which appear only once. No cognate antigen is known for these TCRs. Material for sequencing was blood. The receptors shown here come from a girl between 2 and 17 years old with multiple sclerosis.

This chain uses TRBV6-4 with TRBJ1-1, with TRBD1 matching 7 bases. CDR1 and CDR2 (germline): MRHNA, SNTAGT. V lost 5 bases, J lost 3 bases, and 12 bases stayed unmatched. The CDR3 totals 16 residues. The CDR3 sequence: CASSTILEGADTEAFF. The CDR3 DNA is TGTGCCAGCAGTACTATCTTGGAGGGGGCCGACACTGAAGCTTTCTTT.

This clonotype appeared many times. This chain connects TRBV7-3 to TRBJ2-1; 7 nucleotides align to TRBD1. This CDR3 contains 13 residues. Trimming took 5 bases from V and 10 from J; bases not matched to a gene: 8. Germline CDR1 reads SGHTA; CDR2 reads FQGTGA. CDR3 protein: CASSPMTGIEQFF. CDR3 sequence (DNA): TGTGCCAGCAGCCCGATGACAGGGATAGAGCAGTTCTTC.

This chain joins TRBV28 and TRBJ2-4; D possibly matches TRBD1 or TRBD2 (5 bases each). V was pared by 1 base and J by 0 bases, with 7 bases between. The CDR3 sequence is 15 residues long. Germline V lookup: CDR1 MDHEN, CDR2 SYDVKM. The CDR3 reads CASSLYGGAKNIQYF. CDR3 DNA: TGTGCCAGCAGTTTATATGGGGGAGCCAAAAACATTCAGTACTTC.

This chain uses TRBV3-1 with TRBJ2-7; D is tentatively TRBD1 or TRBD2 (5 bases each). Germline V CDR1 and CDR2: LGHDT, YNNKEL (reference sequence). CDR3 length: 17 residues. The V end lost 3 bases, the J end lost 0 bases, and 18 bases lay between the germline ends. The CDR3 DNA reads TGTGCCAGCAGCCAGCACCCCGGGACGCTCAGCTCCTACGAGCAGTACTTC. The encoded protein is CASSQHPGTLSSYEQYF.

This clonotype showed up just a few times. The chain is built from TRBV10-3 and TRBJ2-7; no clear D. CDR3 length equals 14 residues. Trimming left V 3 bases short and J 0 bases short, with 9 bases between. CDR1 is ENHRY and CDR2 is SYGVKD in the germline V gene. In DNA, the CDR3 is TGTGCCATCAGTGATCGGAGCAGCTCCTACGAGCAGTACTTC. Amino acids: CAISDRSSSYEQYF.

This clonotype was counted a few times. This chain uses TRBV29-1 with TRBJ2-1; 11 bases are a match to TRBD2. After removal of 4 bases from V and 12 bases from J, the junction contained 11 bases not matched to a gene. Germline lookup yields CDR1 SQVTM and CDR2 ANQGSEA. The CDR3 covers 14 residues. The CDR3 spells CSVVSGGAVYGQFF. CDR3 nucleotides: TGCAGCGTTGTTAGCGGGGGGGCCGTGTATGGGCAGTTCTTC.

This clonotype came up many times. The rearrangement uses TRBV7-9 and TRBJ1-1; D uncertain. This CDR3 spans 17 amino acids. CDR1 and CDR2 (germline): SEHNR, FQNEAQ (reference sequence). Trimming shortened V by 1 base and J by 0 bases, and 15 bases separated the two germline ends. CDR3 nucleotide sequence: TGTGCCAGCAGCTTAGTTCCCGATACAACGATGAACACTGAAGCTTTCTTT. This gives the protein CASSLVPDTTMNTEAFF.

The chain joins TRBV11-2 to TRBJ2-4; D could derive from TRBD1 or TRBD2 (5 bases each). This CDR3 has 12 residues. V gave up 5 bases and J gave up 10 bases, with 12 bases separating them. CDR1 is SGHAT, CDR2 FQNNGV, per germline. The CDR3 DNA reads as TGTGCCAGCAGCCCCGGGGCGCGAATTCAGTACTTC. Protein: CASSPGARIQYF.

The chain links TRBV12-3 or TRBV12-4 to TRBJ1-1; TRBD1 is a possible D gene (5 bases). CDR3 length: 13 residues. The V and J ends lost 6 bases and 1 base respectively, with 9 bases between them. CDR3 residues: CASSGAQNTEAFF. In nucleotides, the CDR3 is TGTGCCAGCAGCGGGGCACAGAACACTGAAGCTTTCTTT.

This clonotype was found a few times. This chain links TRBV7-9 with TRBJ2-7, with 9 bases matching TRBD2. CDR1 SEHNR and CDR2 FQNEAQ come from the germline V gene (reference sequence). Losses at the gene ends were 5 bases for V and 0 bases for J; bases not matched to a gene: 14. CDR3 length: 18 residues. The CDR3 coding sequence is TGTGCCAGCAGCCCCCGAGTGATAGCGGGGGAGAGCTCCTACGAGCAGTACTTC. This sequence encodes CASSPRVIAGESSYEQYF.

In this sample, this clonotype turned up a few times. CDR3 sequence (DNA): TGTGCCAGCAGCGGGGACGTGACAAACACCATATATTTT. This gives the protein CASSGDVTNTIYF. The chain combines TRBV9 with TRBJ1-3; tentatively, D is TRBD1 (5 bases). CDR1 is SGDLS, CDR2 YYNGEE, per germline. V shed 3 bases and J shed 6 bases, with 10 bases lying between them. This CDR3 is built from 13 residues.

The chain carries TRBV6-5 and TRBJ1-1, with a tentative D call TRBD1 (6 bases). Germline V gene sequence: CDR1 MNHEY, CDR2 SVGAGI. The CDR3 extends over 17 amino acids. V was trimmed by 0 bases and J by 3 bases, leaving 17 bases between them. In nucleotides, the CDR3 is TGTGCCAGCAGTTACTCTTCAGGGGCCAGTGGGGACACTGAAGCTTTCTTT. Protein: CASSYSSGASGDTEAFF.

The chain employs TRBV3-1 and TRBJ2-5; 7 bases are a match to TRBD1. The CDR3 sequence is 16 residues long. V shed 5 bases and J 1 base; nucleotides not matched to a gene: 10. Looked up from germline, CDR1 is LGHDT and CDR2 is YNNKEL (reference sequence). The CDR3 coding sequence is TGTGCCAGCAGCTTAAGAATGGGGACAGTCCAAGAGACCCAGTACTTC. Protein sequence: CASSLRMGTVQETQYF.

This clonotype occurred a few times. A read error may account for a junction end that differs from germline. J is TRBJ2-1 and V is TRBV11-1, with TRBD2 identical over 7 bases. The germline CDR1 and CDR2 sequences are SGHAT and FQDESV (reference sequence). This CDR3 has 16 amino acids. The CDR3 DNA follows: TGTACCAGCAGCTTAGTCGCGGGGGTCTCCTACAATGAGCAGTTCTTC. Protein product: CTSSLVAGVSYNEQFF.

On this clonotype: A read error may account for a junction end that differs from germline. The rearrangement joins TRBV12-3 or TRBV12-4 to TRBJ1-2, with D uncertain. The CDR3 spans 12 residues. The CDR3 DNA is TGTGCCGGCAGTTGGCGCCTGGGTGGCTACACCTTC. Protein product: CAGSWRLGGYTF.

In this sample, this clonotype turned up a few times. V and J are TRBV18 and TRBJ2-7, with 14 bases aligning to TRBD2. Per the germline V gene, CDR1 is KGHSH and CDR2 is LQKENI. J was trimmed by 2 bases and V by 1 base; bases with no gene match: 10. There are 19 residues in the CDR3. Here the CDR3 reads CASSPLSGLAGGTAYEQYF. The CDR3 region has the DNA TGTGCCAGCTCACCACTTAGTGGACTAGCGGGGGGAACCGCCTACGAGCAGTACTTC.

This clonotype was recorded a few times. The rearrangement joins TRBV10-3 to TRBJ2-4, with D possibly being TRBD2 (6 bases). The J call could be wrong; TRBJ2-7 is a better fit for the DNA end. Germline CDR1 and CDR2: ENHRY and SYGVKD. The length of the CDR3 is 15 residues. The CDR3 region is CAISDSRGDPYEQYF. The CDR3 DNA reads TGTGCCATCAGTGACTCACGCGGGGACCCCTACGAGCAGTACTTC.

V is TRBV27 and J is TRBJ2-3; 7 bases align to TRBD2. This CDR3 region has 15 residues. Losses at the gene ends were 2 bases for V and 2 bases for J; bases not matched to a gene: 4. Germline V gene data show CDR1 as MNHEY and CDR2 as SMNVEV (reference sequence). The CDR3 sequence: CASSLRGVYTDTQYF. CDR3 nucleotides: TGTGCCAGCAGTTTACGGGGGGTCTACACAGATACGCAGTATTTT.

This chain connects TRBV20-1 to TRBJ1-2; 10 bases match TRBD1. Germline CDR1 and CDR2: DFQATT and SNEGSKA (reference sequence). Trimming at V came to 3 bases and at J to 6 bases, leaving 4 bases not matched to a gene. The CDR3 totals 13 residues. The CDR3 DNA sequence: TGCAGTGCTAGGACAGGGGGCGGGGATGGCTACACCTTC. This encodes CSARTGGGDGYTF.

The chain recombines TRBV11-2 with TRBJ1-5; 7 bases fit TRBD1. V was pared by 5 bases and J by 0 bases, with 16 bases of the junction left unmatched. The germline gives CDR1 SGHAT, CDR2 FQNNGV. The CDR3 totals 19 residues. This CDR3 is CASSQYTGVMAYSNQPQHF. Written as DNA, the CDR3 is TGTGCCAGCAGCCAATACACAGGGGTCATGGCTTATAGCAATCAGCCCCAGCATTTT.